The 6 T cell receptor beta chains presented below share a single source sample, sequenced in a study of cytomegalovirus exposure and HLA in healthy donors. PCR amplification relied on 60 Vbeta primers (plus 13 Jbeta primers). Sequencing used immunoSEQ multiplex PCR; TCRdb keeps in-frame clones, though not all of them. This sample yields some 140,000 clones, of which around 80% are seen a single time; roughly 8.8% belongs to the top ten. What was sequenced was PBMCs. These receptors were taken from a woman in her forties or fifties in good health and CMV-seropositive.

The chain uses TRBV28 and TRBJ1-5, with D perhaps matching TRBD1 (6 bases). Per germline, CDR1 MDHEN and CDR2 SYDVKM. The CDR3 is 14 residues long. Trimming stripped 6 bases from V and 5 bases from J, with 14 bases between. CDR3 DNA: TGTGCCAGCAGCCCCCCGGGGGGCTATCAGCCCCAGCATTTT. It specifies CASSPPGGYQPQHF.

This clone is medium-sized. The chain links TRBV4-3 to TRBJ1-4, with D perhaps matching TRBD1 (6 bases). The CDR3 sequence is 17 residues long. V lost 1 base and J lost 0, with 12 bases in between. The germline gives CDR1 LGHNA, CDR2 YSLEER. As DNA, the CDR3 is TGCGCCAGCAGCCAAGCATCACAGGGCTCAACTAATGAAAAACTGTTTTTT. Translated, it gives CASSQASQGSTNEKLFF.

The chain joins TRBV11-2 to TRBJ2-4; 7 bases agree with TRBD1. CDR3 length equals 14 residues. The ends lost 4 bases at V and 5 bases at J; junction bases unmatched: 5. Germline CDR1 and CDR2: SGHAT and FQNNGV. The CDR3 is CASSSLTGENIQYF. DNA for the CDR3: TGTGCCAGCAGCTCACTCACAGGGGAAAACATTCAGTACTTC.

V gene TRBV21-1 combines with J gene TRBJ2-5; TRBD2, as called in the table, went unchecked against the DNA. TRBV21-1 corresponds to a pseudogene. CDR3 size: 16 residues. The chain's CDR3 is CASSRGTSGNQETQYF. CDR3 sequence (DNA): TGTGCCAGCAGCAGGGGGACTAGCGGAAACCAAGAGACCCAGTACTTC.

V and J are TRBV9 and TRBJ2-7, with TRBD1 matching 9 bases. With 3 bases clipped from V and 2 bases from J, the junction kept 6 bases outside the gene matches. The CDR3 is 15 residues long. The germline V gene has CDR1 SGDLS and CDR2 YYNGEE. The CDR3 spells CASSAPGQGTYEQYF. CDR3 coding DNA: TGTGCCAGCAGCGCACCGGGACAGGGTACCTACGAGCAGTACTTC.

CDR3 region: CASSEEGTGGLNQPQHF. For the CDR3, the DNA is TGTGCCAGCAGTGAAGAAGGGACAGGGGGGCTCAATCAGCCCCAGCATTTT. The chain links TRBV6-1 to TRBJ1-5, with 11 positions matching TRBD1. Losses at the gene ends were 1 base for V and 3 bases for J; bases not matched to a gene: 5. This CDR3 comprises 17 residues. CDR1 and CDR2 (germline): MNHNS, SASEGT.